Listed below are T cell receptor beta chains from one sample, sequenced in a study of vaccination and CD4 T cells after COVID-19. TCRdb reprocessed the PCR reads with MiXCR, giving one entry per CDR3 protein. This repertoire shows 7,500 to 9,500 distinct CDR3 sequences, about a fifth found once; its top ten account for around 10%. Antigens of these TCRs are unknown. The sample was CD4+ T cells from blood, cultured in vitro, taken after SARS-CoV-2 vaccination. The receptors derive from a human donor who had recovered from COVID-19. CDR3s include the opening cysteine and the closing phenylalanine or tryptophan. The D gene is left open where the match is weak. Rows give clone size only sometimes, using once, few, many, or a class for an expanded clone.

v_call	d_call	j_call	clone_size	cdr3_aa	cdr3_nt
TRBV6-1	-	TRBJ1-2	many	CASRTVTGYTF	TGTGCCAGCAGGACAGTCACTGGCTACACCTTC
TRBV7-2	TRBD2	TRBJ2-3	few	CASSSAGLGSDTQYF	TGTGCCAGCAGCTCAGCGGGACTAGGTTCAGATACGCAGTATTTT
TRBV5-1	-	TRBJ2-3	once	CASSQGASRDTQYF	TGCGCCAGCAGCCAGGGAGCGTCGAGAGATACGCAGTATTTT
TRBV7-9	-	TRBJ2-3	-	CASSSSGDTQYF	TGTGCCAGCAGCTCATCCGGGGATACGCAGTATTTT
TRBV20-1	-	TRBJ2-7	medium-sized	CSATKTSYEQYF	TGCAGTGCTACTAAGACTAGCTACGAGCAGTACTTC
TRBV18	-	TRBJ1-1	-	CASSPAGSRNTEAFF	TGTGCCAGCTCACCGGCAGGGTCGCGGAACACTGAAGCTTTCTTT
TRBV19	-	TRBJ2-6	-	CASSIVGANVLTF	TGTGCCAGTAGTATTGTCGGGGCCAACGTCCTGACTTTC
TRBV6-1	-	TRBJ1-2	-	CASLWALNYGYTF	TGTGCCAGCCTTTGGGCCTTGAACTATGGCTACACCTTC
TRBV24-1	TRBD2	TRBJ2-3	-	CATSDFSAGGPRTQYF	TGTGCCACCAGTGATTTTTCCGCGGGGGGGCCTCGTACGCAGTATTTT
TRBV28	-	TRBJ1-5	few	CASSPEGGNQPQHF	TGTGCCAGCAGCCCCGAGGGAGGAAATCAGCCCCAGCATTTT
TRBV10-3	-	TRBJ1-5	-	CAISEGLDNQPQHF	TGTGCCATCAGTGAAGGGCTAGACAATCAGCCCCAGCATTTT
TRBV28	-	TRBJ1-5	few	CASTLSQIYSNQPQHF	TGTGCCAGCACCCTATCACAGATTTATAGCAATCAGCCCCAGCATTTT
TRBV20-1	TRBD2	TRBJ2-7	medium-sized	CSAPSAGTRGEQYF	TGCAGTGCTCCCTCCGCCGGGACTAGAGGCGAGCAGTACTTC
TRBV7-6	TRBD1	TRBJ2-1	few	CASSLAPFGGQGAKNNEQFF	TGTGCCAGCAGCTTAGCGCCTTTTGGTGGGCAGGGGGCAAAAAACAATGAGCAGTTCTTC
TRBV5-1	-	TRBJ2-7	-	CASSEGSSYEQYF	TGCGCCAGCAGCGAGGGATCCTCCTACGAGCAGTACTTC
TRBV28	-	TRBJ1-2	-	CASNGSGYYGYTF	TGTGCCAGCAATGGGTCAGGATACTATGGCTACACCTTC
TRBV29-1	TRBD1	TRBJ2-5	-	CSVAKVGTGGMGETQYF	TGCAGCGTTGCGAAGGTCGGGACAGGGGGCATGGGAGAGACCCAGTACTTC
TRBV20-1	-	TRBJ1-1	-	CSARYPPDRKNTEAFF	TGCAGTGCTAGATACCCGCCAGACCGGAAAAACACTGAAGCTTTCTTT
TRBV7-2	-	TRBJ2-5	medium-sized	CASSLPGFRETQYF	TGTGCCAGCAGCTTACCAGGGTTTAGGGAGACCCAGTACTTC
TRBV24-1	-	TRBJ2-1	-	CATMAATVNEQFF	TGTGCCACAATGGCAGCAACGGTTAATGAGCAGTTCTTC
TRBV25-1	-	TRBJ1-5	-	CASSEARVNQPQHF	TGTGCCAGCAGTGAAGCCAGGGTGAATCAGCCCCAGCATTTT
TRBV5-6	-	TRBJ2-2	-	CASTWWGGELFF	TGTGCCAGCACCTGGTGGGGCGGGGAGCTGTTTTTT
TRBV11-3	-	TRBJ2-5	few	CASSRGIISRGGKETQYF	TGTGCCAGCAGTCGGGGGATTATCAGCAGGGGAGGGAAAGAGACCCAGTACTTC
TRBV28	-	TRBJ1-2	-	CASSLGQGGYGYTF	TGTGCCAGCAGTTTAGGGCAGGGTGGCTATGGCTACACCTTC
TRBV30	-	TRBJ2-3	-	CAWNLAGRDTQYF	TGTGCCTGGAATCTGGCAGGGAGAGATACGCAGTATTTT
TRBV20-1	-	TRBJ2-1	-	CSARVSSGLNEQFF	TGCAGTGCTAGAGTGTCGTCGGGGCTCAATGAGCAGTTCTTC
TRBV7-9	TRBD1	TRBJ1-6	few	CASSLTRDRVRPLHF	TGTGCCAGCAGCTTAACCCGGGACAGGGTTCGTCCCCTCCACTTT